A single sample is the source of the 6 T cell receptor beta chains below, sequenced in a study of blood T cell repertoires in COVID-19. This table comes from immunoSEQ multiplex PCR, and its TCRdb copy is limited to in-frame clones, with some not included. The table records nearly 250,000 clones, 65% to 90% of them present only once. The sample was PBMCs or T cells enriched from blood (not recorded which). The receptors derive from a woman aged 45 to 65 with acute COVID-19.

The gene calls are TRBV13 and TRBJ1-4; 7 bases map to TRBD1. Germline CDR1 PRHDT, CDR2 FYEKMQ (reference sequence). With V trimmed by 2 bases and J by 4 bases, 1 base remained unmatched. This CDR3 spans 14 amino acids. The CDR3 spells CASSLNRGNEKLFF. As DNA, the CDR3 is TGTGCCAGCAGCTTAAACAGGGGTAATGAAAAACTGTTTTTT.

V and J are TRBV5-1 and TRBJ2-1, with 9 positions matching TRBD2. The V and J ends lost 4 bases and 5 bases, in that order; junction bases with no gene match: 7. The germline V gene encodes CDR1 SGHRS and CDR2 YFSETQ. CDR3 length: 15 residues. The CDR3 is CASSVRGGVDNEQFF. CDR3 sequence (DNA): TGCGCCAGCAGCGTGCGGGGGGGCGTCGACAATGAGCAGTTCTTC.

This chain connects TRBV7-2 to TRBJ2-1; 7 nucleotides match TRBD2. The trim removed 5 bases at V and 5 bases at J, leaving 6 bases unmatched. The V gene's germline CDR1 is SGHTA and CDR2 FQGNSA. The CDR3 contains 14 residues. CDR3 protein: CASSGLVTNNEQFF. The CDR3 DNA sequence: TGTGCCAGCAGCGGACTAGTAACTAACAATGAGCAGTTCTTC.

The sample holds a few counts of this clone. This chain connects TRBV30 to TRBJ1-1, with D possibly TRBD1 on 5 matching bases. Germline lookup yields CDR1 GTSNPN and CDR2 SVGIG (reference sequence). V was shortened by 7 bases and J by 7 bases, with 22 bases between the two germline ends. The CDR3 is 14 residues long. CDR3 sequence: CASTSRETRFEAFF. The CDR3 DNA sequence: TGTGCCTCGACCTCCAGGGAAACTCGCTTTGAAGCTTTCTTT.

This chain joins TRBV6-4 and TRBJ1-2; 8 nucleotides align to TRBD1. The CDR3 runs 15 residues. Per germline, CDR1 MRHNA and CDR2 SNTAGT. V lost 2 bases, J lost 6 bases, and 8 bases stayed unmatched. The CDR3 coding sequence is TGTGCCAGCAGTGACCCCAGGGGGCCTGGGGATGGCTACACCTTC. This sequence encodes CASSDPRGPGDGYTF.

The chain combines TRBV19 with TRBJ2-1; 13 nucleotides match TRBD2. After removal of 5 bases from V and 4 bases from J, the junction contained 2 bases not matched to a gene. The CDR3 is made up of 15 amino acids. The germline gives CDR1 LNHDA, CDR2 SQIVND (reference sequence). The CDR3 spells CASSGTSGVYNEQFF. The CDR3 DNA is TGTGCCAGTAGTGGGACTAGCGGGGTTTACAATGAGCAGTTCTTC.